The sample holds many counts of the clone carrying this T cell receptor (beta chain). The antigen is undetermined. The data originate from a study of CD8+CD57+ T cells in acquired aplastic anemia. Study in general: Mean DNA quantity obtained from sorted CD4+ and CD8+ cells was about 3 ug.

General study points: Simpson's diversity of CD8+ cells was not significantly different in patients compared with controls.

Germline trimming cut 0 bases from V and 3 bases from J; bases unmatched to any gene: 4. There are 16 residues in the CDR3. CDR1 MGHRA and CDR2 YSYEKL come from the germline V gene. TCR beta VDJ combinations and CDR3 sequences were profiled from genomic DNA. Using its own MiXCR run on the reads, TCRdb lists one record per CDR3 protein. The data show tens of thousands of distinct CDR3 sequences, 45% to 60% seen once. The clonotype comes from a human donor in good health, serving as a control. Sequenced material: sorted CD4+, CD8+, or CD8+CD57+ T cells (not recorded which) from PBMCs. The chain employs TRBV4-1 and TRBJ1-4; the match to TRBD1 covers 7 bases. In DNA form, the CDR3 reads TGCGCCAGCAGCCAAGATAGGGACAGACCTAATGAAAAACTGTTTTTT. Translated: CASSQDRDRPNEKLFF.